This T cell receptor (beta chain) was identified during a study of T cell responses to AZD1222 COVID-19 vaccine. This clone was counted between two and nine times. Its antigen is unidentified. Study outcomes and limitations: Only a handful of AZD1222 recipients, more than 5 in all, had baseline seropositivity.

Clones were sequenced by immunoSEQ multiplex PCR, and TCRdb holds only the in-frame ones, with some missing. Of about 81,000 clones in the sample, roughly 90% were seen once. Second-dose recipients at about 4 or about 12 weeks were treated as one pooled group. Germline CDR1 and CDR2: SGHTA and FQGNSA. The V and J ends lost 5 bases and 7 bases respectively, with 18 bases between them. The CDR3 has 15 residues. The chain links TRBV7-2 to TRBJ2-1; D perhaps matches TRBD2 (5 bases). This sequence originates from an adult who received the AZD1222 COVID-19 vaccine. The sample was peripheral blood, taken 28 days after the second AZD1222 dose. CDR3 sequence reads: CASSERLQRANEQFF. CDR3 bases: TGTGCCAGCAGCGAAAGGCTGCAGAGGGCTAATGAGCAGTTCTTC.